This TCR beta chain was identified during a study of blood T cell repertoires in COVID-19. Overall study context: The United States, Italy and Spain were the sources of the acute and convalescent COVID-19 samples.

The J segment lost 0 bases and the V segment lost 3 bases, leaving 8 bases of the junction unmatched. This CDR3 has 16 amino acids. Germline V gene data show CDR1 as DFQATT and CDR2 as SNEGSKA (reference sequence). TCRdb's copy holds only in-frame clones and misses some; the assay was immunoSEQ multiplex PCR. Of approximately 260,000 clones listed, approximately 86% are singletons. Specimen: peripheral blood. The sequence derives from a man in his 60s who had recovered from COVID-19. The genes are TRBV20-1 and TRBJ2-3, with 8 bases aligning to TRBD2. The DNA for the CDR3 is TGCAGTGCTAGTTCGAGCGGGGGAGGAAGCACAGATACGCAGTATTTT. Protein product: CSASSSGGGSTDTQYF.